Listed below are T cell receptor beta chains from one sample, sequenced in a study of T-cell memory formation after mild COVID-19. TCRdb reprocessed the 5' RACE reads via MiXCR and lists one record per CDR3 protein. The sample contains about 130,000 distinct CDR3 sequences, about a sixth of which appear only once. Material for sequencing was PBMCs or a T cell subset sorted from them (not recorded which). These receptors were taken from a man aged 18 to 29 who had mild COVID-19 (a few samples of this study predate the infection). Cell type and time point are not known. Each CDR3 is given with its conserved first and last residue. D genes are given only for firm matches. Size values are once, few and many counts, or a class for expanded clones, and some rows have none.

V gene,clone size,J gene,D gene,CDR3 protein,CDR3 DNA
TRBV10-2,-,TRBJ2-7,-,CASMRRDHYEQYF,TGCGCCAGCATGCGTCGGGATCACTACGAGCAGTACTTC
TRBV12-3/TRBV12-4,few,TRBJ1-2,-,CASSLGEGRASYGYTF,TGTGCCAGCAGTTTGGGGGAGGGCCGGGCTTCCTATGGCTACACCTTC
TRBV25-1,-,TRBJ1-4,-,CASSATRTSEKLFF,TGTGCCAGCAGTGCGACGAGGACTAGTGAAAAACTGTTTTTT
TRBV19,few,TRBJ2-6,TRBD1,CASGLDRAAGANVLTF,TGTGCCAGTGGGCTCGACAGGGCAGCTGGGGCCAACGTCCTGACTTTC
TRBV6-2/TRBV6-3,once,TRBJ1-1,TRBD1,CASSEGQGMGTEAFF,TGTGCCAGCAGTGAGGGACAGGGGATGGGAACTGAAGCTTTCTTT
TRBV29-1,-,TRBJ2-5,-,CSVEYTGGAETQYF,TGCAGCGTTGAATACACAGGGGGGGCGGAGACCCAGTACTTC
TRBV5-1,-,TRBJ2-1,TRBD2,CASRYIAGATYNEQFF,TGCGCCAGCCGTTATATAGCGGGGGCAACCTACAATGAGCAGTTCTTC
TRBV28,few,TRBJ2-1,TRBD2,CASSLWRGRYEQFF,TGTGCCAGCAGTTTATGGCGGGGGAGGTATGAGCAGTTCTTC
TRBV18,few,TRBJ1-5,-,CASSPRGPGKVDQPQHF,TGTGCCAGCTCACCCCGGGGGCCGGGTAAAGTGGATCAGCCCCAGCATTTT
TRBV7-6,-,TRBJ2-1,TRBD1,CASSLALGTGNNEQFF,TGTGCCAGCAGCTTAGCGTTAGGGACAGGGAACAATGAGCAGTTCTTC
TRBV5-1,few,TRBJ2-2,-,CASSSGEYAGELFF,TGCGCCAGCAGTTCTGGGGAGTACGCCGGGGAGCTGTTTTTT
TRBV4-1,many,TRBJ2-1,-,CASSQRGGSYNEQFF,TGCGCCAGCAGCCAAAGGGGAGGCTCCTACAATGAGCAGTTCTTC
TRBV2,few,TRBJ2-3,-,CASSERDFTDTQYF,TGTGCCAGCAGTGAGCGGGACTTCACAGATACGCAGTATTTT
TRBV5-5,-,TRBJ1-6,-,CASSDWSSYNSPLHF,TGTGCCAGCAGCGACTGGAGCTCCTATAATTCACCCCTCCACTTT
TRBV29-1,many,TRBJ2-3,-,CSLIFADTQYF,TGCAGCCTCATCTTTGCAGATACGCAGTATTTT
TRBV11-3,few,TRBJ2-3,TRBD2,CASSLGRGYTDTQYF,TGTGCCAGCAGCTTAGGGCGGGGGTACACAGATACGCAGTATTTT
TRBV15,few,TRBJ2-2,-,CATSQGGHRAAGELFF,TGTGCCACCAGCCAGGGGGGGCACAGGGCGGCCGGGGAGCTGTTTTTT
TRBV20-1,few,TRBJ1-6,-,CSARDITVYNSPLHF,TGCAGTGCTAGAGATATAACAGTTTATAATTCACCCCTCCACTTT
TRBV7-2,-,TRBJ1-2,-,CASSPRMGRDGYTF,TGTGCCAGCAGCCCCCGTATGGGGCGGGATGGCTACACCTTC
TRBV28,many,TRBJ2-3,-,CASSDLERAQYF,TGTGCCAGCAGCGACTTAGAGCGGGCGCAGTATTTT
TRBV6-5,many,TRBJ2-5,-,CASSSDSSSETQYF,TGTGCCAGCAGTTCGGACTCCTCCTCGGAGACCCAGTACTTC
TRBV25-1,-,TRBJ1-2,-,CASSEETEGGYTF,TGTGCCAGCAGCGAAGAGACAGAAGGTGGCTACACCTTC
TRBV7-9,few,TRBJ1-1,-,CASSLEDRMAFF,TGTGCCAGCAGCTTGGAGGACAGAATGGCTTTCTTT
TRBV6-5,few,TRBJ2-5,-,CASSYQGAGGQETQYF,TGTGCCAGCAGTTACCAGGGGGCGGGAGGACAAGAGACCCAGTACTTC
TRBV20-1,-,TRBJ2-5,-,CSARELTGRETQYF,TGCAGTGCTAGAGAACTAACAGGGAGAGAGACCCAGTACTTC
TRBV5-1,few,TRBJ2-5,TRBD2,CASRQTSGSETQYF,TGCGCCAGCCGGCAGACTAGCGGGAGTGAGACCCAGTACTTC
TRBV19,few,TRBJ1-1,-,CASSIEGRIETEAFF,TGTGCCAGTAGTATAGAGGGGCGAATTGAAACTGAAGCTTTCTTT
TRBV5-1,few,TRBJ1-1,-,CASSRQSMNTEAFF,TGCGCCAGCAGCCGCCAGTCCATGAACACTGAAGCTTTCTTT
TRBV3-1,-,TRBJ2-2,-,CASSPRGENTGELFF,TGTGCCAGCAGTCCCAGGGGGGAGAACACCGGGGAGCTGTTTTTT
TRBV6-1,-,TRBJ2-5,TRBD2,CASSEAGGALQETQYF,TGTGCCAGCTCAGAGGCGGGAGGGGCCCTCCAGGAGACCCAGTACTTC
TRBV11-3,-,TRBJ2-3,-,CASSSYRDTQYF,TGTGCCAGCAGCTCATATAGGGATACGCAGTATTTT
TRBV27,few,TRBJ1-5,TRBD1,CASSAQGYNQPQHF,TGTGCCAGCAGTGCACAGGGGTACAATCAGCCCCAGCATTTT
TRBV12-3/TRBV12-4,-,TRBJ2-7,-,CASSSRTEIYEQYF,TGTGCCAGCAGTTCCAGGACTGAAATCTACGAGCAGTACTTC
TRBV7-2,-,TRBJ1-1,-,CASSFFGVREEAFF,TGTGCCAGCAGCTTTTTTGGGGTTCGGGAAGAAGCTTTCTTT
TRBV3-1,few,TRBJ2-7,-,CASSQGGWEYF,TGTGCCAGCAGCCAAGGAGGGTGGGAGTACTTC
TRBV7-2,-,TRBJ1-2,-,CASSLSVLPGYTF,TGTGCCAGCAGCTTATCTGTCCTTCCTGGCTACACCTTC
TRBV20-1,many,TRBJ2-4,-,CSARDLGALAKNIQYF,TGCAGTGCTAGAGATTTGGGGGCCCTAGCCAAAAACATTCAGTACTTC
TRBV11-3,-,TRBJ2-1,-,CASSRDGVDNEQFF,TGTGCCAGCAGCCGAGACGGGGTAGACAATGAGCAGTTCTTC
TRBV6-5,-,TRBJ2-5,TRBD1,CASSYSRGTGGETQYF,TGTGCCAGCAGTTACTCGAGGGGCACAGGGGGAGAGACCCAGTACTTC
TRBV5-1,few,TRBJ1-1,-,CASSLGVRAGGRSFF,TGCGCCAGCAGCTTGGGCGTAAGAGCTGGGGGTCGGTCTTTCTTT
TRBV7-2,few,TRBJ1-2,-,CASSLNRLGYGYTF,TGTGCCAGCAGCTTAAACCGCCTCGGCTATGGCTACACCTTC
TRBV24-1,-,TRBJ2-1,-,CATSDRDNEQFF,TGTGCCACCAGTGACCGGGACAATGAGCAGTTCTTC
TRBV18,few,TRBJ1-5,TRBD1,CASSRTGSNQPQHF,TGTGCCAGCTCAAGGACAGGGAGCAATCAGCCCCAGCATTTT
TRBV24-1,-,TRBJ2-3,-,CATSEPGPEADTQYF,TGTGCCACCAGTGAACCCGGACCTGAGGCAGATACGCAGTATTTT
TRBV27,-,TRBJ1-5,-,CASSLSRTQPQHF,TGTGCCAGCAGTTTATCGAGGACTCAGCCCCAGCATTTT
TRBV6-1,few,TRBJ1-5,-,CASSEQPSYGAGGNQPQHF,TGTGCCAGCAGTGAACAACCTTCCTACGGGGCGGGGGGCAATCAGCCCCAGCATTTT